This T cell receptor (beta chain) was observed in a study of T cell responses to AZD1222 COVID-19 vaccine. The wider study: Investigators merged groups given second doses at roughly 4 or roughly 12 weeks. Study-wide findings and caveats: The study identified only six AZD1222 recipients as seropositive at baseline. The study reported that nearly half of spike-specific TCRs target unmutated variant regions.

The CDR3 spans 17 residues. J gave up 4 bases and V 3 bases, and 11 bases lay outside the gene matches. Per the germline V gene, CDR1 is MDHEN and CDR2 is SYDVKM. As regards this clone: Its antigen is undetermined.

Generated by immunoSEQ multiplex PCR, the TCRdb table keeps only in-frame clones and is missing some. Found here are under 110,000 clones, less than 90% of them singletons; the top ten hold more than 15%. This chain connects TRBV28 to TRBJ2-1; 8 nucleotides agree with TRBD2. The clonotype originates from an adult in good health. The sequencing here drew on peripheral blood, taken on day 0 of AZD1222 vaccination. The CDR3 loop is CASSFPTGGSTYNEQFF. The DNA for the CDR3 is TGTGCCAGCAGTTTCCCCACGGGGGGGTCAACTTACAATGAGCAGTTCTTC. Together with reference TRBV28 and TRBJ2-1, the CDR3 gives the full variable domain: DVKVTQSSRYLVKRTGEKVFLECVQDMDHENMFWYRQDPGLGLRLIYFSYDVKMKEKGDIPEGYSVSREKKERFSLILESASTNQTSMYLCASSFPTGGSTYNEQFFGPGTRLTVL.